This T cell receptor (beta chain) stems from a study of beta chain features in type 1 diabetes. Central memory, naive, regulatory and stem cell-like memory CD4+ cells were sorted by CD45RO/CCR7/CD25/CD127/CD95/CD27. Populations isolated by sorting all had purity greater than 95%. As every portion of the isolated RNA was reverse transcribed, the sequencing read expressed TCRB transcripts. About 3.5 million reads, on average, came from each naive, central memory and regulatory T cell sample. Sequencing was performed with immunoSEQ multiplex PCR; in TCRdb, only in-frame clones are kept and a portion is missing. The sample gives hundreds of thousands of clones, approximately 12% of which show up once; approximately 0.011% is in the top ten. Germline loops: CDR1 ENHRY, CDR2 SYGVKD. V was pared by 5 bases and J by 6 bases, with 7 bases of the junction left unmatched. The CDR3 contains 15 residues. General study points: Cells with high TCR expression could be over-represented when cDNA is sequenced. Type 1 diabetes patients showed a moderate but significant shortening of TCRB CDR3s in all four CD4+ subsets.

In regard to this clone: What it recognizes is unknown.

The chain recombines TRBV10-3 with TRBJ2-2; 9 positions agree with TRBD1. The sequenced sample consisted of naive CD4+ T cells from blood. The sequence was collected from a woman younger than 35 with type 1 diabetes. The CDR3 DNA is TGTGCCATCAGTTGGACAGGGGAGAGATCCGGGGAGCTGTTTTTT. The encoded protein is CAISWTGERSGELFF.